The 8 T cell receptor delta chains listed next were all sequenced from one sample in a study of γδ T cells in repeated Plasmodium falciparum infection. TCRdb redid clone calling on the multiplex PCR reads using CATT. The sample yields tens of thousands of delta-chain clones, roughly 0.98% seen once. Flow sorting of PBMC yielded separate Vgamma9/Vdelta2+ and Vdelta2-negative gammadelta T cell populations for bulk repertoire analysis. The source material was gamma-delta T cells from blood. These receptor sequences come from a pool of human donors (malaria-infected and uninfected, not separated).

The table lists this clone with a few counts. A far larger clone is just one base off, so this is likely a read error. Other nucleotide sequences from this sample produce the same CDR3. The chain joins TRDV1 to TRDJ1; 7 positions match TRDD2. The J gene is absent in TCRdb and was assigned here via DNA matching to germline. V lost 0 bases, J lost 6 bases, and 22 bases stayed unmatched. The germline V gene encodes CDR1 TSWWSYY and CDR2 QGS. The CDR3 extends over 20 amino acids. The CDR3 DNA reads TGTGCTCTTGGGGAACTACCCCTTCCTCCCTACGGGGGCCCGTTTCATAAACTCATCTTT. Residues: CALGELPLPPYGGPFHKLIF.

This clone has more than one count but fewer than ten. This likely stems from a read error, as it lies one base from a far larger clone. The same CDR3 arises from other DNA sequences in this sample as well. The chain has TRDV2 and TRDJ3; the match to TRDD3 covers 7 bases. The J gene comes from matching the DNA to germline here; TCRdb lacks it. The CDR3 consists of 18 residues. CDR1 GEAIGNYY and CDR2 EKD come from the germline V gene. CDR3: CACDTLGISSWDTRQMFF. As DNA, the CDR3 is TGTGCCTGCGACACGCTGGGGATAAGCTCCTGGGACACCCGACAGATGTTTTTC.

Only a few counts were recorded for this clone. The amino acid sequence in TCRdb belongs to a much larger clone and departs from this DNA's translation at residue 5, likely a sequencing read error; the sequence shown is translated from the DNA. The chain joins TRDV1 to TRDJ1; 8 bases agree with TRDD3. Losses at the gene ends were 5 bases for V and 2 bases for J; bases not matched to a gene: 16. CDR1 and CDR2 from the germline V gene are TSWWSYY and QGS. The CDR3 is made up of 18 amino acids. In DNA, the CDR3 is TGTGCTCTTGGGCTCAGACCCTGGGGGACCCACGAGACCGATAAACTCATCTTT. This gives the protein CALGLRPWGTHETDKLIF.

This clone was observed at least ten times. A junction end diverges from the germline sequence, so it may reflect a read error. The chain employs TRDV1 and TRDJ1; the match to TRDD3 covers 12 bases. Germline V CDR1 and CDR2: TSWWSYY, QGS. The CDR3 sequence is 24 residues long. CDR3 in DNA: TGTGCTCTTGGGGAACGGTTCCTAGCAACCTACTGGGGGATACACCCTAGGGGTACCGATGAACTCATCTTT. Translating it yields CALGERFLATYWGIHPRGTDELIF.

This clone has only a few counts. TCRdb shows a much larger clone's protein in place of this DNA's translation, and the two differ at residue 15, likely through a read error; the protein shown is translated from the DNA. CDR3 in amino acids: CACDPLLGDTRDTDELIF. The CDR3 DNA reads as TGTGCCTGTGACCCCTTACTGGGGGATACGCGAGACACCGATGAACTCATCTTT. The rearrangement uses TRDV2 and TRDJ1, with 13 bases fitting TRDD3. The J gene was missing in TCRdb and was found by matching the end of the DNA to germline. Germline V gives CDR1 GEAIGNYY, CDR2 EKD. The CDR3 length is 18 residues.

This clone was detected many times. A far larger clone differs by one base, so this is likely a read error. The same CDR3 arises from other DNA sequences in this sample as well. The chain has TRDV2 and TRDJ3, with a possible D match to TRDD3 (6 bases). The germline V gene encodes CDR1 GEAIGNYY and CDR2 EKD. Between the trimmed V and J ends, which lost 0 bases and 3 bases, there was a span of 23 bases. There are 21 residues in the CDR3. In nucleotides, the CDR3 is TGTGCCTGTGACACCGGGGGACTACTGGGAGATACTGGCTGGGACACCCGACAGATGTTTTTC. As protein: CACDTGGLLGDTGWDTRQMFF.

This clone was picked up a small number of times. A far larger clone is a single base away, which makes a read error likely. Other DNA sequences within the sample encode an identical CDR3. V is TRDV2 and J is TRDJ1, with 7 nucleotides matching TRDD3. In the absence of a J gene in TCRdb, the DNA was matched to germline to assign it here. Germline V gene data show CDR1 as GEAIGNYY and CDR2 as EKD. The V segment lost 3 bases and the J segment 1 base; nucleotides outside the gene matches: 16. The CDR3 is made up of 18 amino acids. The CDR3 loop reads CACDPVLGDKLSTDKLIF. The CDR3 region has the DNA TGTGCCTGTGACCCCGTACTAGGGGATAAACTCTCCACCGATAAACTCATCTTT.

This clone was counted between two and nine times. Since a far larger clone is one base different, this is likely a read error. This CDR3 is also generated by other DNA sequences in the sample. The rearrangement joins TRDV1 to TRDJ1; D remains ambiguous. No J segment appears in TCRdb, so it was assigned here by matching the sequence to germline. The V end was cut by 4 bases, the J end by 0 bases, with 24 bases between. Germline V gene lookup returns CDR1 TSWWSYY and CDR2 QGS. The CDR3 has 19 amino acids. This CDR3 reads CALGGRINRSCRDTDKLIF. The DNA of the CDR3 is TGTGCTCTTGGGGGACGTATAAACCGCTCATGTAGGGACACCGATAAACTCATCTTT.